Listed below are T cell receptor beta chains from one sample, sequenced in a study of graft-versus-host responses after intestinal transplantation. Clones were read by immunoSEQ multiplex PCR, and TCRdb kept only the in-frame ones, dropping some. The sample contains about 8,000 clones, roughly 30% of which appear only once. Sequences were derived from alloreactive CD8+ T cells from a mixed lymphocyte reaction culture, sampled before intestinal transplant. Receptors were obtained from a human patient who received an intestinal transplant. The CDR3 runs from the conserved cysteine through the conserved F or W. Fields, in order: D gene, clone size, V gene, J gene, CDR3 DNA, CDR3 protein. D genes are given only for firm matches. Rows give clone size only sometimes, using once, few, many, or a class for an expanded clone.

.,.,TRBV11-2,TRBJ2-3,TGTGCCAGCACCCTTTTCGGGGTTGGAATAGGCCACACAGATACGCAGTATTTT,CASTLFGVGIGHTDTQYF
.,few,TRBV25-1,TRBJ2-5,TGTGCCAGCAGTGAGCTGGGGGACACTCCGACCCAGTACTTC,CASSELGDTPTQYF
.,few,TRBV6-1,TRBJ1-2,TGTGCCAGCAGTGAGAGAATCGCCTCTAACTATGGCTACACCTTC,CASSERIASNYGYTF
TRBD2,.,TRBV2,TRBJ2-5,TGTGCCAGCACATGGTCGACTAGCGGGACCATTCAAGAGACCCAGTACTTC,CASTWSTSGTIQETQYF
TRBD1,few,TRBV6-5,TRBJ2-2,TGTGCCAGCAGTTATGCGACAGGGCACACCGGGGAGCTGTTTTTT,CASSYATGHTGELFF
.,.,TRBV9,TRBJ2-5,TGTGCCAGCAGCGGGGCAGGGGCGATTTGGGAGACCCAGTACTTC,CASSGAGAIWETQYF
.,.,TRBV29-1,TRBJ2-3,TGCAGCGTTGAAGATTGGTCCCGGACACGTGTATCGCACACAGATACGCAGTATTTT,CSVEDWSRTRVSHTDTQYF
.,medium-sized,TRBV2,TRBJ2-7,TGTGCCAGCGCGGGACAGTGGGCCTACGAGCAGTACTTC,CASAGQWAYEQYF
TRBD1,.,TRBV6-1,TRBJ2-1,TGTGCCAGCTCTCGCCGGGACAGGTCCTACAATGAGCAGTTCTTC,CASSRRDRSYNEQFF
.,.,TRBV7-9,TRBJ2-7,TGTGCCAGCAGCTCGGAAGGACACTCCTACGAGCAGTACTTC,CASSSEGHSYEQYF
.,.,TRBV29-1,TRBJ2-7,TGCAGCGTTGTGGCCAGGGGCTCCTACGAGCAGTACTTC,CSVVARGSYEQYF
.,.,TRBV7-9,TRBJ2-7,TGTGCCAGCAGCGAGGGACTCTACGAGCAGTACTTC,CASSEGLYEQYF
.,medium-sized,TRBV6-5,TRBJ2-2,TGTGCCAGCAGTTACTACGGAGGCACCGGGGAGCTGTTTTTT,CASSYYGGTGELFF
.,few,TRBV4-2,TRBJ1-2,TGTGCCAGCAGCCTTCAACAGGGTAACTATGGCTACACCTTC,CASSLQQGNYGYTF
.,medium-sized,TRBV19,TRBJ1-1,TGTGCCAGTAGCGGACACATGAACACTGAAGCTTTCTTT,CASSGHMNTEAFF
.,medium-sized,TRBV4-1,TRBJ2-1,TGCGCCAGCAGCCAAGGAACAGGTTACAATGAGCAGTTCTTC,CASSQGTGYNEQFF
.,.,TRBV29-1,TRBJ2-7,TGCAGCGTTGAAGGTCAGGGGAGAGGGGCCTACGAGCAGTACTTC,CSVEGQGRGAYEQYF
TRBD1,few,TRBV27,TRBJ2-1,TGTGCCAGCAGTTTTGACAGGGGGACCTATGAGCAGTTCTTC,CASSFDRGTYEQFF
.,few,TRBV15,TRBJ2-1,TGTGCCACCAGCAGAGGTAGCTACAATGAGCAGTTCTTC,CATSRGSYNEQFF
TRBD1,.,TRBV28,TRBJ1-6,TGTGCCAGCAGTTTATGGATGGGACAGGGATTTCATTCACCCCTCCACTTT,CASSLWMGQGFHSPLHF
.,.,TRBV30,TRBJ2-7,TGTGCCTGGAGTGTACAGAGCTACGAGCAGTACTTC,CAWSVQSYEQYF
.,.,TRBV5-8,TRBJ2-3,TGTGCCAGCCCCCTCCGGGGGACAGATACGCAGTATTTT,CASPLRGTDTQYF
TRBD2,medium-sized,TRBV27,TRBJ2-3,TGTGCCAGCACCGTGCGGGGGGTCACAGATACGCAGTATTTT,CASTVRGVTDTQYF
TRBD1,.,TRBV18,TRBJ2-7,TGTGCCAGCTCGGGACAGCGCTACGAGCAGTACTTC,CASSGQRYEQYF
TRBD1,few,TRBV27,TRBJ1-1,TGTGCCAGCGCCTACGGACAGGGGGTGTCTGAAGCTTTCTTT,CASAYGQGVSEAFF
.,few,TRBV6-1,TRBJ1-6,TGTGCCAGCAGTGAATACGGAGTCTCCTATAATTCACCCCTCCACTTT,CASSEYGVSYNSPLHF
.,few,TRBV27,TRBJ1-1,TGTGCCAGCAGTTCACCGTGGCAGGGGAACACTGAAGCTTTCTTT,CASSSPWQGNTEAFF
TRBD1,once,TRBV30,TRBJ1-5,TGTGCCTGGAGCGACAGGGGGCACTATAGCAATCAGCCCCAGCATTTT,CAWSDRGHYSNQPQHF
.,few,TRBV7-6,TRBJ2-1,TGTGCCAGCAGCTTAGGCGCTGGCGGGACCGGTGAGCAGTTCTTC,CASSLGAGGTGEQFF
.,.,TRBV28,TRBJ1-6,TGTGCCAGCAGTTTAGGAGGAACCCTCCACTTT,CASSLGGTLHF
.,.,TRBV5-5,TRBJ1-1,TGTGCCAGCAGCTTGGTCCTTGGGGCCGGTCTTTTTACTGAAGCTTTCTTT,CASSLVLGAGLFTEAFF
TRBD1,.,TRBV6-5,TRBJ2-7,TGTGCCAGCAGTCCAGGGGGTTCCTCCAGATACGAGCAGTACTTC,CASSPGGSSRYEQYF
TRBD2,medium-sized,TRBV2,TRBJ2-7,TGTGCCAGCAGAGCCCTGCTAGCGGGAGCTCCCTACGAGCAGTACTTC,CASRALLAGAPYEQYF
.,.,TRBV5-5,TRBJ1-6,TGTGCCAGCAGCTTGGCCCTAAATCGATACTCACCCCTCCACTTT,CASSLALNRYSPLHF
.,medium-sized,TRBV28,TRBJ1-3,TGTGCCAGCAGGATTCAGGGGTCCGGAAACACCATATATTTT,CASRIQGSGNTIYF
TRBD2,.,TRBV7-9,TRBJ2-5,TGTGCCAGCAGCTCCCTATGGACTAGCGGCGGCGCCGAGACCCAGTACTTC,CASSSLWTSGGAETQYF
TRBD1,.,TRBV28,TRBJ2-7,TGTGCCAGCAGTTTACCGGGACAGCCTATCTACGAGCAGTACTTC,CASSLPGQPIYEQYF
.,.,TRBV27,TRBJ1-5,TGTGCCAGCAGTTTATGGGGAGGGAATCAGCCCCAGCATTTT,CASSLWGGNQPQHF
TRBD1,.,TRBV28,TRBJ1-2,TGTGCCAGCAGTTTATTTTTTCGATCTCGGAGAACAGGGGGTCATGGCTACACCTTC,CASSLFFRSRRTGGHGYTF
TRBD1,.,TRBV27,TRBJ1-2,TGTGCCAGCAGTTTATTGGCAGGGGGCGGTGGCTACACCTTC,CASSLLAGGGGYTF
TRBD2,.,TRBV7-8,TRBJ2-3,TGTGCCAGCAGCTTAGGCACCGGGACTAGCCTAGATACGCAGTATTTT,CASSLGTGTSLDTQYF
TRBD1,.,TRBV30,TRBJ2-7,TGTGCCTGGCAGGGACAGTCCTACGAGCAGTACTTC,CAWQGQSYEQYF
.,few,TRBV9,TRBJ1-5,TGTGCCAGCAGCGTGGGCGGGGGCCGGCAGCCCCAGCATTTT,CASSVGGGRQPQHF
.,few,TRBV19,TRBJ2-2,TGTGCCAGTAACCGGGACAAGAACACCGGGGAGCTGTTTTTT,CASNRDKNTGELFF
.,few,TRBV27,TRBJ2-7,TGTGTGCAGGGGCGGGTCTACGAGCAGTACTTC,CVQGRVYEQYF
.,once,TRBV7-9,TRBJ1-2,TGTGCCAGCAGCTTAAGTTTCAGGGTCGGGTATGGCTACACCTTC,CASSLSFRVGYGYTF
TRBD2,.,TRBV30,TRBJ2-5,TGTGCCTGGAGTTCGACTAGCGGGGCTGAGACCCAGTACTTC,CAWSSTSGAETQYF
TRBD2,few,TRBV7-8,TRBJ2-1,TGTGCCAGCAGCTCCCCCACTAGCGGGGCTATCAATGAGCAGTTCTTC,CASSSPTSGAINEQFF
.,.,TRBV7-6,TRBJ2-7,TGTGCCAGCAGCTTAGAGATGGGGGCGGGAGCCTACGAGCAGTACTTC,CASSLEMGAGAYEQYF
.,.,TRBV7-6,TRBJ1-6,TGTGCCAGCAGCCCAATGGACTGGATCTTTTCTTCACCCCTCCACTTT,CASSPMDWIFSSPLHF
.,medium-sized,TRBV27,TRBJ1-5,TGTGCCAGCGGCAGGGGAAGCAATCAGCCCCAGCATTTT,CASGRGSNQPQHF
.,few,TRBV6-1,TRBJ2-5,TGTGCCAGCAGTGATACCCCAGGGACTCAAGAGACCCAGTACTTC,CASSDTPGTQETQYF